These 11 T cell receptor beta chains were all obtained from the same sample, sequenced in a study of shared clonotypes between healthy human individuals. TCRdb keeps only in-frame clones here, not all; method: immunoSEQ multiplex PCR. This sample carries hundreds of thousands of clones, approximately 75% of them seen once, and the ten largest clones take around 2%. Sequenced sample: memory CD4+ T cells sorted from blood. The sample's subset: CD45RA-negative fraction. These TCRs come from a woman in her 30s in good health.

This clone has a handful of counts. The rearrangement uses TRBV6-1 and TRBJ2-1, with 8 positions matching TRBD2. The V and J ends lost 6 bases and 4 bases, in that order; junction bases with no gene match: 8. Germline V gene lookup returns CDR1 MNHNS and CDR2 SASEGT. This CDR3 spans 15 amino acids. The CDR3 sequence is CASRASGSGYNEQFF. DNA of the CDR3: TGTGCCAGCAGAGCAAGCGGGAGCGGATACAATGAGCAGTTCTTC.

The CDR3 is CASGTPNPWGYTF. DNA of the CDR3: TGTGCCAGCGGTACCCCGAACCCTTGGGGCTACACCTTC. The chain links TRBV9 to TRBJ1-2, with no clear D. V was pared by 7 bases and J by 8 bases, with 18 bases between. Per germline, CDR1 SGDLS and CDR2 YYNGEE. The CDR3 is 13 amino acids.

J is TRBJ1-2 and V is TRBV2; 9 nucleotides agree with TRBD1. V was pared by 6 bases and J by 8 bases, with 13 bases of the junction left unmatched. The CDR3 loop spans 15 amino acids. Germline V gene data show CDR1 as SNHLY and CDR2 as FYNNEI. CDR3 loop: CASSANHGTGNGYTF. CDR3 sequence (DNA): TGTGCCAGCAGCGCCAACCACGGGACAGGGAACGGCTACACCTTC. Complete variable domain (other parts from reference TRBV2 and TRBJ1-2): EPEVTQTPSHQVTQMGQEVILRCVPISNHLYFYWYRQILGQKVEFLVSFYNNEISEKSEIFDDQFSVERPDGSNFTLKIRSTKLEDSAMYFCASSANHGTGNGYTFGSGTRLTVV.

The V gene is TRBV28, the J gene TRBJ2-7, with 9 bases that match TRBD1. Germline CDR1 is MDHEN and CDR2 is SYDVKM. V lost 5 bases and J lost 3; bases outside the gene matches: 8. The CDR3 totals 15 residues. The CDR3 DNA reads TGTGCCAGCAGTCCTCGGGAGGACAGGGGCTACGAGCAGTACTTC. It codes for CASSPREDRGYEQYF.

Only a few counts were recorded for this clone. Additional DNA sequences in this sample encode the identical CDR3. V and J are TRBV5-1 and TRBJ2-5, with D possibly TRBD1 on 6 matching bases. V was trimmed by 4 bases and J by 3 bases, leaving 13 bases between them. The CDR3 extends over 14 amino acids. Per germline, CDR1 SGHRS and CDR2 YFSETQ. The CDR3 sequence: CASSPGTPKETQYF. The CDR3, as DNA: TGCGCCAGCAGCCCCGGGACACCCAAAGAGACCCAGTACTTC.

The V call is TRBV18, the J call TRBJ2-7; 7 nucleotides match TRBD1. Germline CDR1 reads KGHSH; CDR2 reads LQKENI. The CDR3 is 15 residues long. The junction had 12 bases not matched to a gene; V was cut back by 3 bases and J by 7 bases. This CDR3 reads CASSPDTRQGQEQYF. The CDR3 DNA reads as TGTGCCAGCTCACCCGACACACGACAGGGTCAAGAGCAGTACTTC.

The V call is TRBV4-1, the J call TRBJ1-5; D unresolved. The germline CDR1 and CDR2 sequences are MGHRA and YSYEKL. Between the trimmed V and J ends, which lost 4 bases and 3 bases, there was a span of 19 bases. This CDR3 comprises 17 residues. This chain's CDR3 is CASSPGAKGRTNQPQHF. The CDR3 bases are TGCGCCAGCAGCCCAGGCGCTAAGGGTCGGACCAATCAGCCCCAGCATTTT.

The chain employs TRBV5-1 and TRBJ1-1; the D is unclear. Trimming took 1 base from V and 5 from J, leaving 12 bases between them. CDR1 is SGHRS and CDR2 is YFSETQ in the germline V gene. This CDR3 is 14 amino acids long. Written as DNA, the CDR3 is TGCGCCAGCAGCTTGACCGGAGAACAGACTGAAGCTTTCTTT. Translating gives CASSLTGEQTEAFF.

This chain uses TRBV4-1 with TRBJ2-7; 7 bases map to TRBD2. This CDR3 has 19 amino acids. V lost 1 base, J lost 0 bases, and 15 bases stayed unmatched. Germline V lookup: CDR1 MGHRA, CDR2 YSYEKL. The CDR3 protein is CASSQVPTSLAYISYEQYF. In nucleotides, the CDR3 is TGCGCCAGCAGCCAAGTTCCGACTTCACTAGCGTACATCTCCTACGAGCAGTACTTC.

J is TRBJ2-5 and V is TRBV19; possible D gene TRBD2, 7 bases. From germline, CDR1 is LNHDA and CDR2 SQIVND (reference sequence). Trimming stripped 8 bases from V and 5 bases from J, with 24 bases between. The CDR3 is 16 amino acids. The DNA of the CDR3 is TGTGCCAGTGCCGCCTTGGAGGGGGGGAGCGGCGAGACCCAGTACTTC. Translated: CASAALEGGSGETQYF. The entire variable domain, with the rest obtained from reference TRBV19 and TRBJ2-5, is as follows: DGGITQSPKYLFRKEGQNVTLSCEQNLNHDAMYWYRQDPGQGLRLIYYSQIVNDFQKGDIAEGYSVSREKKESFPLTVTSAQKNPTAFYLCASAALEGGSGETQYFGPGTRLLVL.

This chain links TRBV5-5 with TRBJ2-1, with a weak D call TRBD1 (6 bases). V dropped 7 bases and J dropped 3 bases, with 14 bases sitting between them. CDR1 SGHKS and CDR2 YYEKEE come from the germline V gene (reference sequence). The CDR3 covers 14 residues. As DNA, the CDR3 is TGTGCCAGCTCACGCGAGGGGGACTACAATGAGCAGTTCTTC. It specifies CASSREGDYNEQFF.